The 15 T cell receptor beta chains presented below share a single source sample, sequenced in a study of blood T cell repertoires in COVID-19. Sequencing was performed with immunoSEQ multiplex PCR; in TCRdb, only in-frame clones are kept and a portion is missing. This sample carries about 39,000 clones, approximately 80% of them seen once, and the ten largest clones take more than 8%. Material for sequencing was peripheral blood. The receptor source for this set is a man aged 60 to 69 in a cohort sampled during active COVID-19.

The chain combines TRBV19 with TRBJ2-7; the match to TRBD1 covers 8 bases. The CDR3 runs 14 residues. V shed 8 bases and J 2 bases; nucleotides not matched to a gene: 8. Germline CDR1 LNHDA, CDR2 SQIVND (reference sequence). CDR3 amino acids: CASSYSTGAYEQYF. The CDR3, as DNA: TGTGCCAGTTCTTACTCGACAGGGGCCTACGAGCAGTACTTC.

This rearrangement joins TRBV19 to TRBJ2-3; no clear D gene. Germline V gene lookup returns CDR1 LNHDA and CDR2 SQIVND (reference sequence). The CDR3 spans 17 residues. The V gene lost 3 bases and the J gene lost 0 bases, with 16 bases spanning the gap. The CDR3 sequence: CASSMNVPRRSTDTQYF. The CDR3 region has the DNA TGTGCCAGTAGTATGAACGTCCCTAGGCGGAGCACAGATACGCAGTATTTT.

The chain joins TRBV6-5 to TRBJ1-1, with 10 bases fitting TRBD1. J was trimmed by 6 bases and V by 6 bases; bases with no gene match: 7. CDR1 is MNHEY, CDR2 SVGAGI, per germline. The CDR3 is 14 residues long. The CDR3 is CASRRDRGVAEAFF. For the CDR3, the DNA is TGTGCCAGCAGGAGGGACAGGGGAGTCGCTGAAGCTTTCTTT.

This clone showed up just once. The rearrangement links TRBV6-5 to TRBJ2-1; 11 bases match TRBD1. Germline V gene lookup returns CDR1 MNHEY and CDR2 SVGAGI. V was pared by 6 bases and J by 12 bases, with 10 bases of the junction left unmatched. The CDR3 is 14 amino acids. CDR3 region: CASSYRDRGGRQFF. DNA for the CDR3: TGTGCCAGCAGCTACCGGGACAGGGGGGGGAGGCAGTTCTTC.

The chain links TRBV5-5 to TRBJ2-7; 7 bases fit TRBD2. Germline V CDR1 and CDR2: SGHKS, YYEKEE (reference sequence). The CDR3 length is 15 residues. V shed 1 base, J shed 2 bases, and the junction held 6 bases outside the gene matches. The DNA of the CDR3 is TGTGCCAGCAGCTTGTCCGGGAGGAGTACCTACGAGCAGTACTTC. Protein sequence: CASSLSGRSTYEQYF.

The V and J genes are TRBV29-1 and TRBJ2-3; 9 bases line up with TRBD1. The CDR3 consists of 14 residues. The germline gives CDR1 SQVTM, CDR2 ANQGSEA. CDR3 nucleotide sequence: TGCAGTTACGCCGGGACAGGGAGAGCAGATACGCAGTATTTT. Protein: CSYAGTGRADTQYF.

The chain employs TRBV5-8 and TRBJ2-7; 8 bases agree with TRBD1. CDR1 is SGHTS, CDR2 YDEGEE, per germline. With V trimmed by 2 bases and J by 5 bases, 9 bases remained unmatched. The CDR3 has 15 residues. CDR3 sequence (DNA): TGTGCCAGCAGCTTACGAGAGGACAGGGTCCACGAGCAGTACTTC. It encodes CASSLREDRVHEQYF.

This chain connects TRBV7-2 to TRBJ2-1; TRBD2 agrees at 9 bases. The CDR3 sequence is 14 residues long. V lost 5 bases, J lost 7 bases, and 6 bases stayed unmatched. CDR1 and CDR2 from the germline V gene are SGHTA and FQGNSA. DNA for the CDR3: TGTGCCAGCAGCCGTAGCGGGGGAGCGAATGAGCAGTTCTTC. Its protein is CASSRSGGANEQFF.

The chain employs TRBV4-3 and TRBJ1-3; D unclear. V was pared by 0 bases and J by 4 bases, with 7 bases between. Germline CDR1 and CDR2: LGHNA and YSLEER. The CDR3 extends over 14 amino acids. The CDR3 spells CASSQDTAGNTIYF. In nucleotides, the CDR3 is TGCGCCAGCAGCCAAGATACAGCCGGAAACACCATATATTTT.

The chain links TRBV27 to TRBJ1-5; no definite D call. The germline V gene encodes CDR1 MNHEY and CDR2 SMNVEV (reference sequence). This CDR3 is 14 amino acids long. Trimming removed 3 bases from V and 3 bases from J, with 9 bases in between. DNA of the CDR3: TGTGCCAGCAGTTTGGTCAGTACCAATCAGCCCCAGCATTTT. Residues: CASSLVSTNQPQHF.

V is TRBV6-5 and J is TRBJ2-1; perhaps TRBD2 as D (7 bases). Germline-derived CDR1 and CDR2 are MNHEY and SVGAGI. Trimming pared 11 bases from V and 9 bases from J, leaving 20 bases between. The CDR3 sequence is 13 residues long. In nucleotides, the CDR3 is TGTGCCTCGGTAGGGGGGGCCTGGGTTGAGCAGTTCTTC. It yields the protein CASVGGAWVEQFF.

The rearrangement uses TRBV12-3 or TRBV12-4 and TRBJ2-2; the match to TRBD2 covers 7 bases. The CDR3 is made up of 13 amino acids. Trimming removed 7 bases from V and 7 bases from J; junction bases left unmatched: 6. CDR3: CASTRGGNGELFF. CDR3 coding DNA: TGTGCCAGCACCCGCGGGGGAAACGGGGAGCTGTTTTTT.

This chain connects TRBV9 to TRBJ2-2; 12 bases are a match to TRBD1. Germline V gives CDR1 SGDLS, CDR2 YYNGEE. This CDR3 is built from 16 residues. Trimming took 3 bases from V and 3 from J; bases not matched to a gene: 3. The DNA for the CDR3 is TGTGCCAGCAGCGAGGGACAGGGGGCTTACACCGGGGAGCTGTTTTTT. Translated, it gives CASSEGQGAYTGELFF.

The rearrangement links TRBV27 to TRBJ2-3; no definite D call. Germline V lookup: CDR1 MNHEY, CDR2 SMNVEV (reference sequence). Between the trimmed V and J ends, which lost 7 bases and 2 bases, there was a span of 10 bases. This CDR3 region has 13 residues. The CDR3 nucleotides are TGTGCCAGCACGTCTAGTTACACAGATACGCAGTATTTT. This translates into CASTSSYTDTQYF.

J is TRBJ2-1 and V is TRBV7-9; TRBD1 agrees at 8 bases. Germline CDR1 and CDR2: SEHNR and FQNEAQ (reference sequence). The V gene end was trimmed by 4 bases and the J gene end by 3 bases; junction bases not matched to a gene: 8. The CDR3 runs to 16 residues. CDR3 DNA sequence: TGTGCCAGCAGCTCTTCCAGGGGGCGAATCTACAATGAGCAGTTCTTC. Translation gives CASSSSRGRIYNEQFF.